The present TCR beta chain was sequenced within a study of T cells in Graves' hyperthyroidism and ophthalmopathy. TCR beta CDR3 sequences were amplified from RNA transcripts. HTBI primers were the set used in a first-round RT-PCR of the TCR CDR3. Via MiXCR, TCRdb re-called the multiplex PCR reads, giving one row per CDR3 protein. The data show approximately 510,000 distinct CDR3 sequences, with around 21% seen just once and about 30% held by the top ten. In patients aged 18 to 65, hyperthyroidism was newly diagnosed, with duration under 2 months. This sequence was found in a man younger than 35 with Graves' hyperthyroidism. The sequencing sample was made of blood.

The CDR3 spells CATSKPVPVNTEAFF. Here the CDR3 DNA reads TGTGCCACCAGCAAACCAGTGCCGGTGAACACTGAAGCTTTCTTT. The V call is TRBV15, the J call TRBJ1-1, with no clear D. Trimming removed 4 bases at V and 0 bases at J, with 12 bases between. The CDR3 extends over 15 amino acids. Germline V gives CDR1 LNHNV, CDR2 YYDKDF (reference sequence).